The clone carrying this T cell receptor (beta chain) has only a few counts. As yet, its antigen is unknown. This sample is drawn from a study of blood T cells in healthy people across ages. Study-wide results and limits: Across the age range, TCR beta diversity per million T cells fell in a roughly linear way.

With a J-beta primer mix and a sample-barcoded 5' primer, a second PCR ran 7 to 11 cycles. Every sample gave at least 2.5 million paired-end reads containing CDR3. In TCRdb, the 5' RACE reads were re-called with MiXCR into one record per CDR3 protein. The sample lists some 1.1 million distinct CDR3 sequences, 35% to 40% occurring once. Trimming cost V 5 bases and J 3 bases; bases outside gene matches: 9. CDR3 size: 16 residues. Germline V CDR1 and CDR2: SGHVS, FNYEAQ. The study drew donors from healthy Caucasian individuals in Russia aged roughly 6 to 100. The material sequenced was blood. J is TRBJ2-1 and V is TRBV7-6, with TRBD1 matching 8 bases. This receptor was identified in a man between 18 and 35 years old in good health. The CDR3: CASSLSWDRIYNEQFF. The CDR3 DNA is TGTGCCAGCAGCCTTAGCTGGGACAGGATCTACAATGAGCAGTTCTTC.